Given below is one T cell receptor beta chain in context. Its specificity is not known. The repertoire was sequenced with immunoSEQ multiplex PCR; TCRdb's copy has only in-frame clones and lacks some. The sample lists approximately 59,000 clones; over 75% were seen once. This record belongs to a study of OX40 agonist ivuxolimab in advanced cancers. Trimming took 7 bases from V and 3 from J, leaving 10 bases between them. Per germline, CDR1 SEHNR and CDR2 FQNEAQ (reference sequence). CDR3 size: 12 residues. Whole-study findings and limits: The expanded peripheral T cells' antigen specificity was not determined.

The source material was CD4+ or CD8+ T cells sorted from blood, sampled in a trial of the OX40 agonist ivuxolimab. The chain uses TRBV7-9 and TRBJ2-7, with no clear D. The source of this sequence is an adult with an advanced solid tumor such as melanoma, head and neck, liver or kidney cancer. The CDR3 DNA sequence: TGTGCCAGCACGGCTGGTGGCTACGAGCAGTACTTC. Amino acids: CASTAGGYEQYF.